Sequencing of this TCR beta chain was carried out in a study of blood T cell repertoires in COVID-19. Study at large: Samples representing acute and convalescent COVID-19 were sourced from the United States, Italy and Spain. The cDNA or gDNA used as material had been derived from T cells, B-cell-depleted T cells, or PBMCs.

Participant-reported clinical history was the basis for cohort assignment. The table came from immunoSEQ multiplex PCR; TCRdb's copy has only in-frame clones and leaves some out. The sample gives around 130,000 clones, roughly 80% of which show up once; 2.4% is in the top ten. This CDR3 is built from 14 residues. V was shortened by 0 bases and J by 7 bases, with 10 bases between the two germline ends. The germline CDR1 and CDR2 sequences are SGHDT and YYEEEE. The receptor comes from a man in his forties or fifties with acute COVID-19. V and J are TRBV5-6 and TRBJ2-2, with unresolved D. The sequenced sample was PBMCs or T cells enriched from blood (not recorded which). CDR3 bases: TGTGCCAGCAGCTTGGGAGCGATTGGCGGGGAGCTGTTTTTT. It specifies CASSLGAIGGELFF. The entire variable domain, with the rest obtained from reference TRBV5-6 and TRBJ2-2, is as follows: DAGVTQSPTHLIKTRGQQVTLRCSPKSGHDTVSWYQQALGQGPQFIFQYYEEEERQRGNFPDRFSGHQFPNYSSELNVNALLLGDSALYLCASSLGAIGGELFFGEGSRLTVL.